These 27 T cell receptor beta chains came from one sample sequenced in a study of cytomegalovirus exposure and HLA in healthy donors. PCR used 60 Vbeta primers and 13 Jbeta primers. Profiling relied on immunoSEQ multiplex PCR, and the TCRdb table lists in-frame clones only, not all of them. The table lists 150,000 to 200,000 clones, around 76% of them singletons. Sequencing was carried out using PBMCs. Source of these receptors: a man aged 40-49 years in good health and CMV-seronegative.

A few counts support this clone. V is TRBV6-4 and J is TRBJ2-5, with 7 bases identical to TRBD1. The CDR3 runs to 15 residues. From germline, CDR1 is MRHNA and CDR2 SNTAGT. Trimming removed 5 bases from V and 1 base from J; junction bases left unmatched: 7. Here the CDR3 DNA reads TGTGCCAGCAGTCCCCGGGCAGGGGGCCAAGAGACCCAGTACTTC. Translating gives CASSPRAGGQETQYF.

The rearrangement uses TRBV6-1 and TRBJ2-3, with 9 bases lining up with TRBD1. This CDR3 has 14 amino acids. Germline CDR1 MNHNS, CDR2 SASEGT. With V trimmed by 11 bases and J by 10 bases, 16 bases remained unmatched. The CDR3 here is CAGHRDRERSAQYF. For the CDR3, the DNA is TGTGCCGGCCACCGGGACAGGGAAAGGTCAGCGCAGTATTTT.

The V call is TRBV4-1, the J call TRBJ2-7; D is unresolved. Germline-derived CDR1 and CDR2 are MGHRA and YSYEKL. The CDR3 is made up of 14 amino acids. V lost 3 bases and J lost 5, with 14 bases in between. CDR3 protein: CASSQALAPHEQYF. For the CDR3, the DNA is TGCGCCAGCAGCCAGGCCTTAGCCCCCCACGAGCAGTACTTC.

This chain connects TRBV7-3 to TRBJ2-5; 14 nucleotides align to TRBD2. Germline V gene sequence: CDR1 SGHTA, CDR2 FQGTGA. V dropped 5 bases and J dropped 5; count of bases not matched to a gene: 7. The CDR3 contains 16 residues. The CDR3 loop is CASSKGTSGRRETQYF. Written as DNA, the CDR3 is TGTGCCAGCAGCAAAGGGACTAGCGGGAGACGGGAGACCCAGTACTTC. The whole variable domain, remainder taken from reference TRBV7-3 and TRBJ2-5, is GAGVSQTPSNKVTEKGKYVELRCDPISGHTALYWYRQSLGQGPEFLIYFQGTGAADDSGLPNDRFFAVRPEGSVSTLKIQRTERGDSAVYLCASSKGTSGRRETQYFGPGTRLLVL.

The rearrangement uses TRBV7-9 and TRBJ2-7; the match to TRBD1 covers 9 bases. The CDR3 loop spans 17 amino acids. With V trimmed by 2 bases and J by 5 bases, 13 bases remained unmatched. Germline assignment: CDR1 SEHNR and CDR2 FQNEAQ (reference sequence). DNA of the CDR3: TGTGCCAGCAGCTTAATTCGTCGGACAGGGGACTCTGACGAGCAGTACTTC. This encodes CASSLIRRTGDSDEQYF.

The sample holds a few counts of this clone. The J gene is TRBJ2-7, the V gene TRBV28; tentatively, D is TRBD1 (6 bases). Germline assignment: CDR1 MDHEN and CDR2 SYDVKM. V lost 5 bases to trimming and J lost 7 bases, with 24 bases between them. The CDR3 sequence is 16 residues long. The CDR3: CASSDRLPYTRFEQYF. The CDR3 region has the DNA TGTGCCAGCAGTGACAGGCTACCGTATACGAGGTTTGAGCAGTACTTC.

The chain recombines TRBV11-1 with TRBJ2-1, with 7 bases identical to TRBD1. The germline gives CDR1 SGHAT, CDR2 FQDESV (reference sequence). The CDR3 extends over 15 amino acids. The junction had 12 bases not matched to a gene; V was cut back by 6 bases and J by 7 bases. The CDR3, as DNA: TGTGCCAGCAGACCTACAGGGGACACTTTAAATGAGCAGTTCTTC. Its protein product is CASRPTGDTLNEQFF.

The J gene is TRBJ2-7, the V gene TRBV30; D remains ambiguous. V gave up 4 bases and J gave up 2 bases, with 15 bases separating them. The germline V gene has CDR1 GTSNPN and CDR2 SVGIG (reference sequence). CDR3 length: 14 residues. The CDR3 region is CAWTTPRQTYEQYF. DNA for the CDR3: TGTGCCTGGACCACCCCCAGGCAGACCTACGAGCAGTACTTC.

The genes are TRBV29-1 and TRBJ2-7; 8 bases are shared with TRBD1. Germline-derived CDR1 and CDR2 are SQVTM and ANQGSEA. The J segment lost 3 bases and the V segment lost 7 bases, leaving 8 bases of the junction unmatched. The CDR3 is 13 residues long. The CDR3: CSALAGGSYEQYV. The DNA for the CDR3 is TGCAGCGCCCTGGCAGGGGGCAGCTACGAGCAGTACGTC.

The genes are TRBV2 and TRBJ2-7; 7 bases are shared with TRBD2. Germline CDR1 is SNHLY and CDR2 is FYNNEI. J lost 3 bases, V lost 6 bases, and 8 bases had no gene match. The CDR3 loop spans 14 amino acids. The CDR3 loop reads CASSLAGVDYEQYF. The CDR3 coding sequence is TGTGCCAGCAGCCTCGCGGGAGTCGACTACGAGCAGTACTTC. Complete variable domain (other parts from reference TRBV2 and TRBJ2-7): EPEVTQTPSHQVTQMGQEVILRCVPISNHLYFYWYRQILGQKVEFLVSFYNNEISEKSEIFDDQFSVERPDGSNFTLKIRSTKLEDSAMYFCASSLAGVDYEQYFGPGTRLTVT.

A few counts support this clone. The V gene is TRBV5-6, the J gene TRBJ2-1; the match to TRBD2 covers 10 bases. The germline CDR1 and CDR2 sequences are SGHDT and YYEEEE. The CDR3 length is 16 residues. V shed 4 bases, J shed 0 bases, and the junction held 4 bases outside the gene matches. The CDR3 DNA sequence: TGTGCCAGCAGCCGATCTAGCGGGAGCTCCTACAATGAGCAGTTCTTC. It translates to CASSRSSGSSYNEQFF.

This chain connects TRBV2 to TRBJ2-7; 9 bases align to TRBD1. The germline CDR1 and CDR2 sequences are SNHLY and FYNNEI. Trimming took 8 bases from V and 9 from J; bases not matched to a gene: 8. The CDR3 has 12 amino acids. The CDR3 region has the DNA TGTGCCAGCGGACCGGGACAGGGTTCGCAGTACGTC. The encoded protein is CASGPGQGSQYV.

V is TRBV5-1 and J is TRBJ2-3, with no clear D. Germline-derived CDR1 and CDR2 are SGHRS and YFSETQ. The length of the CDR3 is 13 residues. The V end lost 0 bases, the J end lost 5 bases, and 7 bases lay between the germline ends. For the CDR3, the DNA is TGCGCCAGCAGCTTGGGCGCGGAAGATACGCAGTATTTT. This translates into CASSLGAEDTQYF.

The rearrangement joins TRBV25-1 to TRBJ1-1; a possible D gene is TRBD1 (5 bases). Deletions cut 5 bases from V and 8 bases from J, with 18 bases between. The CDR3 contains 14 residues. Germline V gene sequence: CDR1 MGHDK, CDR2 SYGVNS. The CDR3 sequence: CASSQDTNVPEAFF. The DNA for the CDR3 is TGTGCCAGCAGTCAGGACACAAACGTCCCCGAAGCTTTCTTT.

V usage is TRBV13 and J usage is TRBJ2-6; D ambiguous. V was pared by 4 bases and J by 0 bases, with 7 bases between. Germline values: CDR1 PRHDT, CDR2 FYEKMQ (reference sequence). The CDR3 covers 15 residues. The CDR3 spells CASSYTDSGANVLTF. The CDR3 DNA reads TGTGCCAGCAGCTACACAGACTCTGGGGCCAACGTCCTGACTTTC.

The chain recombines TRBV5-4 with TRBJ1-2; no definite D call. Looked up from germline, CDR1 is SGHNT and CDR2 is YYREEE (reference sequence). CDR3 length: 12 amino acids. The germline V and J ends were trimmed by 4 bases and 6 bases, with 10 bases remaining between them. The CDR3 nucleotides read TGTGCCAGCAGCACAAGCGGAGATGGCTACACCTTC. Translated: CASSTSGDGYTF.

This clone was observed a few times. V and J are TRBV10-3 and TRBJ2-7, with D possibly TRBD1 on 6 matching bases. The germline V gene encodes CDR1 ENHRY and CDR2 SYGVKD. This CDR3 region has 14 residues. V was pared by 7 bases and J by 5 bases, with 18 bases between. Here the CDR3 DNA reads TGTGCCATCACCAACGGACAGCCTAACAACGAGCAGTACTTC. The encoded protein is CAITNGQPNNEQYF.

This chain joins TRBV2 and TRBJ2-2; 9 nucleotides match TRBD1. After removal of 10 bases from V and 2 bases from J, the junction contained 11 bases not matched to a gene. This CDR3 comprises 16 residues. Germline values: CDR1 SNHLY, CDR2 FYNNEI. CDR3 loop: CATLVGTGSNTGELFF. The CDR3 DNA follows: TGTGCCACCTTGGTCGGGACAGGGAGCAACACCGGGGAGCTGTTTTTT.

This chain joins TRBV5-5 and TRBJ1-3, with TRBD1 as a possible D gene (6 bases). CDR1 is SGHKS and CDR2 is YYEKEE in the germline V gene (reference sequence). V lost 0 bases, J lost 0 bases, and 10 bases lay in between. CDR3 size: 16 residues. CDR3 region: CASSLAGGPSGNTIYF. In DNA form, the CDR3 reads TGTGCCAGCAGCTTGGCGGGGGGCCCCTCTGGAAACACCATATATTTT.

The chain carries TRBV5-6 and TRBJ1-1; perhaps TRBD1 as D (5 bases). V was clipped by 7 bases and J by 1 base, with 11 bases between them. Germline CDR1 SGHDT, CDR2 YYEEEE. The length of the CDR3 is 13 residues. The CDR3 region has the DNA TGTGCCAGCCTTTGGGGGGGGAACACTGAAGCTTTCTTT. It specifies CASLWGGNTEAFF.

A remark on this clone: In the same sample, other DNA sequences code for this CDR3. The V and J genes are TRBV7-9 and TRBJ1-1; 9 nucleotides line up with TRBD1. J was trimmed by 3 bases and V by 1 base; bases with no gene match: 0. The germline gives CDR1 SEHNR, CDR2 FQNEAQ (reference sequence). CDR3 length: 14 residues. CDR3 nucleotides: TGTGCCAGCAGCTTAGGACAGGGGGACACTGAAGCTTTCTTT. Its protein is CASSLGQGDTEAFF.

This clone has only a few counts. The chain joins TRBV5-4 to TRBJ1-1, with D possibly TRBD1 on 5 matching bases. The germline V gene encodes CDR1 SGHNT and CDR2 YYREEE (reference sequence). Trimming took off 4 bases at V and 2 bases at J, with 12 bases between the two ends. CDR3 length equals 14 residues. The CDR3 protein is CASSVDGGNTEAFF. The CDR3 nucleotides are TGTGCCAGCAGCGTGGACGGGGGAAACACTGAAGCTTTCTTT.

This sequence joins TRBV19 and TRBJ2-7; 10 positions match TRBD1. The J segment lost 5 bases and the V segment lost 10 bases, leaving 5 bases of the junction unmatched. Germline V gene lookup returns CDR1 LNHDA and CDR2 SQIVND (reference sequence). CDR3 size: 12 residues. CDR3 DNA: TGTGCCACCGGGACAGGGGCCCACGAGCAGTACTTC. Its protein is CATGTGAHEQYF.

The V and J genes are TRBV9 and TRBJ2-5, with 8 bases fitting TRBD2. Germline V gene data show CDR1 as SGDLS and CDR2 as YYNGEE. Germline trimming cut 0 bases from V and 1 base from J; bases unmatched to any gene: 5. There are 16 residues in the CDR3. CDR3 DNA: TGTGCCAGCAGCGTAGGGAGCGGGGGAATCCAAGAGACCCAGTACTTC. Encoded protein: CASSVGSGGIQETQYF. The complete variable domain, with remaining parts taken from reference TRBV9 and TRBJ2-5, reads DSGVTQTPKHLITATGQRVTLRCSPRSGDLSVYWYQQSLDQGLQFLIQYYNGEERAKGNILERFSAQQFPDLHSELNLSSLELGDSALYFCASSVGSGGIQETQYFGPGTRLLVL.

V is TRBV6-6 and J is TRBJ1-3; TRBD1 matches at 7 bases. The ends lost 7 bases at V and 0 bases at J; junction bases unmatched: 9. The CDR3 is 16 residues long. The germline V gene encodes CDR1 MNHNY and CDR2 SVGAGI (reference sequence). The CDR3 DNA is TGTGCCAGCACCGAAAGGGGGCGGCTCTCTGGAAACACCATATATTTT. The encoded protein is CASTERGRLSGNTIYF.

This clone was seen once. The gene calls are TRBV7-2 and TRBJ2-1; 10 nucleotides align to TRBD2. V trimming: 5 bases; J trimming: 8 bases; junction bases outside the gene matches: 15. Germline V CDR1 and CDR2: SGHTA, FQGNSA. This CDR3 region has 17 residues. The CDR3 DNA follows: TGTGCCAGCAGCCCCCAGAGCGGGACTAGCGCCGAGGATGAGCAGTTCTTC. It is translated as CASSPQSGTSAEDEQFF. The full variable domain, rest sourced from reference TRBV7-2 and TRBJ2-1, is GAGVSQSPSNKVTEKGKDVELRCDPISGHTALYWYRQSLGQGLEFLIYFQGNSAPDKSGLPSDRFSAERTGGSVSTLTIQRTQQEDSAVYLCASSPQSGTSAEDEQFFGPGTRLTVL.

CDR3 residues: CASSIWGDYGYTF. CDR3 coding DNA: TGTGCCAGTAGTATCTGGGGGGACTATGGCTACACCTTC. The V and J genes are TRBV19 and TRBJ1-2, with D possibly TRBD1 on 5 matching bases. CDR1 is LNHDA, CDR2 SQIVND, per germline (reference sequence). This CDR3 comprises 13 residues. V was trimmed by 3 bases and J by 3 bases, leaving 8 bases between them.